This T cell receptor (beta chain) was sequenced in a study of CXCR3-negative and CXCR3-positive naive CD8 T cells. Notes on the study in general: When CXCR3-positive naive cells were set against CXCR3-negative naive cells, the former had more hydrophobic TRB CDR3s.

Phenotypically, naive CD8+ T cells corresponded to CD45RO-CCR7+CD27+CD95-. TRB cDNA libraries were made by UMI-labeled 5' RACE. No DNA is given; TCRdb re-called the 5' RACE reads and lists each CDR3 protein once. The clone table shows over 100,000 distinct CDR3 sequences, with the ten largest holding 0.49%. Germline V gene data show CDR1 as SGHAT and CDR2 as FQNNGV. The CDR3 covers 15 residues. Worth noting for this clonotype: Antigen unknown.

This clonotype was sampled from a human donor in good health. Some clones in this sample may be carry-over from other donors' samples. Sequencing used naive CXCR3- CD8+ T cells from blood. As to subset: CD45RO-CCR7+CD27+CD95- naive CD8+ T cells lacking CXCR3 (TNR3-). The chain couples TRBV11-2 to TRBJ2-1. CDR3 sequence reads: CASRGLRSSYNEQFF.